The 26 T cell receptor beta chains below come from one sample, sequenced in a study of T-cell reconstitution after alpha-beta-depleted transplantation in children. Unique molecular identifiers were built into the TCRbeta library. From the PCR reads, TCRdb called clonotypes with MiXCR, one entry per CDR3 protein. Of more than 75,000 distinct CDR3 sequences listed, more than 20% are singletons. This sample comprised PBMCs, obtained before TCRalphabeta/CD19-depleted stem cell transplant. The receptors derive from a boy aged 2 to 10 with acute lymphoblastic leukemia, due to receive a stem cell transplant.

This clonotype was counted at least ten times. The rearrangement uses TRBV28 and TRBJ2-5, with D perhaps TRBD2 (5 bases). Germline-derived CDR1 and CDR2 are MDHEN and SYDVKM. Trimming removed 6 bases from V and 0 bases from J, with 14 bases in between. The CDR3 contains 15 residues. The CDR3 bases are TGTGCCAGCAGCACTTCCCTAGCAAACCAAGAGACCCAGTACTTC. It translates to CASSTSLANQETQYF. Using reference TRBV28 and TRBJ2-5 for the parts outside the CDR3, the full variable domain is DVKVTQSSRYLVKRTGEKVFLECVQDMDHENMFWYRQDPGLGLRLIYFSYDVKMKEKGDIPEGYSVSREKKERFSLILESASTNQTSMYLCASSTSLANQETQYFGPGTRLLVL.

The CDR3, as DNA: TGTGCCAGCAGCGGGGGGACAGGGGGCCCCTACGAGCAGTACTTC. Its translation: CASSGGTGGPYEQYF. The J gene is TRBJ2-7, the V gene TRBV9; 12 nucleotides align to TRBD1. This CDR3 has 15 amino acids. The V gene end was trimmed by 3 bases and the J gene end by 2 bases; junction bases not matched to a gene: 3. The germline gives CDR1 SGDLS, CDR2 YYNGEE.

In this sample, this clonotype turned up a few times. The genes are TRBV7-9 and TRBJ1-5; D unresolved. Germline assignment: CDR1 SEHNR and CDR2 FQNEAQ (reference sequence). The CDR3 has 16 residues. The ends were cut back, 1 base at V and 4 bases at J, with 14 bases in the middle. The CDR3 here is CASSLETASLNQPQHF. In DNA form, the CDR3 reads TGTGCCAGCAGCTTAGAAACGGCGTCCTTAAATCAGCCCCAGCATTTT.

This clonotype was seen a few times. This chain connects TRBV11-2 to TRBJ2-5, with D tentatively TRBD2 (5 bases). CDR3 length: 12 residues. Trimming stripped 1 base from V and 7 bases from J, with 7 bases between. Germline values: CDR1 SGHAT, CDR2 FQNNGV. For the CDR3, the DNA is TGTGCCAGCAGCTTAGTCGAGGGGACCCAGTACTTC. Amino acid sequence: CASSLVEGTQYF.

This clonotype was recorded at least ten times. CDR3 in amino acids: CSARDLKTDASRQFF. CDR3 bases: TGCAGTGCTAGAGATCTCAAGACTGACGCTTCGCGGCAGTTCTTC. The V gene is TRBV20-1, the J gene TRBJ2-1, with D unresolved. Germline loops: CDR1 DFQATT, CDR2 SNEGSKA (reference sequence). The ends were cut back, 0 bases at V and 12 bases at J, with 21 bases in the middle. This CDR3 contains 15 residues.

The chain combines TRBV19 with TRBJ2-1; 12 nucleotides match TRBD2. Germline CDR1 and CDR2: LNHDA and SQIVND (reference sequence). This CDR3 spans 13 amino acids. V was clipped by 5 bases and J by 7 bases; unmatched bases: 0. The CDR3 DNA sequence: TGTGCCAGTAGTGGGACTAGCGGGAATGAGCAGTTCTTC. Translation gives CASSGTSGNEQFF.

V and J are TRBV5-1 and TRBJ2-7; 8 positions match TRBD2. The germline V gene encodes CDR1 SGHRS and CDR2 YFSETQ. V trimming: 4 bases; J trimming: 0 bases; junction bases outside the gene matches: 6. CDR3 length: 15 residues. The CDR3 is CASSPDGTSSYEQYF. The DNA of the CDR3 is TGCGCCAGCAGCCCGGATGGGACTAGCTCCTACGAGCAGTACTTC.

The CDR3 DNA follows: TGTGCCAGCTCGGTGACGGAGGGAACCTACGAGCAGTACTTC. It specifies CASSVTEGTYEQYF. The chain links TRBV4-2 to TRBJ2-7, with D possibly being TRBD2 (6 bases). Looked up from germline, CDR1 is LGHNA and CDR2 is YNFKEQ. This CDR3 contains 14 residues. Deletions cut 8 bases from V and 2 bases from J, with 16 bases between.

This rearrangement joins TRBV5-1 to TRBJ2-1, with D maybe TRBD2 (6 bases). Germline V gene data show CDR1 as SGHRS and CDR2 as YFSETQ. The CDR3 has 15 residues. Trimming pared 6 bases from V and 9 bases from J, leaving 22 bases between. The CDR3 region is CASTLRVAEGSEQFF. CDR3 DNA sequence: TGCGCCAGCACCCTCCGGGTAGCGGAGGGGAGTGAGCAGTTCTTC.

This clonotype was found a few times. CDR3 loop: CASNRDSNSYNEQFF. DNA for the CDR3: TGTGCCAGCAATCGGGACTCTAACTCCTACAATGAGCAGTTCTTC. J is TRBJ2-1 and V is TRBV28, with D tentatively TRBD2 (6 bases). The CDR3 extends over 15 amino acids. Per germline, CDR1 MDHEN and CDR2 SYDVKM. Trimming pared 7 bases from V and 0 bases from J, leaving 13 bases between.

This clonotype was detected a few times. This chain uses TRBV7-2 with TRBJ2-7; TRBD2 agrees at 9 bases. The germline V gene encodes CDR1 SGHTA and CDR2 FQGNSA. The CDR3 length is 15 residues. J was trimmed by 1 base and V by 6 bases; bases with no gene match: 7. CDR3 bases: TGTGCCAGCAGTCTAGCGGGATCGAAGTCCTACGAGCAGTACTTC. Protein product: CASSLAGSKSYEQYF.

The rearrangement joins TRBV20-1 to TRBJ2-7; a possible D gene is TRBD1 (5 bases). CDR3 length: 12 residues. Trimming removed 2 bases from V and 3 bases from J, with 8 bases in between. Looked up from germline, CDR1 is DFQATT and CDR2 is SNEGSKA (reference sequence). The CDR3 DNA reads as TGCAGTGCTAGAATTCAGGGCTACGAGCAGTACTTC. This codes for CSARIQGYEQYF.

The gene calls are TRBV6-2 or TRBV6-3 and TRBJ2-2, with D possibly TRBD2 on 5 matching bases. The ends were cut back, 2 bases at V and 5 bases at J, with 12 bases in the middle. Per the germline V gene, CDR1 is MNHEY and CDR2 is SVGEGT. This CDR3 comprises 15 residues. CDR3 protein: CASSYGLYSTGELFF. CDR3 bases: TGTGCCAGCAGTTACGGACTTTATTCTACCGGGGAGCTGTTTTTT.

Turning to this clonotype: The CDR3 ends on some other residue instead of the conserved phenylalanine or tryptophan, so this is likely a read error. V usage is TRBV2 and J usage is TRBJ1-1, with D uncertain. The CDR3 has 14 amino acids. The V gene lost 5 bases and the J gene lost 1 base, with 11 bases spanning the gap. CDR1 SNHLY and CDR2 FYNNEI come from the germline V gene. The CDR3, as DNA: TGTGCCAGCAGTAGAGGCGCCTCGAACACTGAAGCTTTCTCT. Amino acids: CASSRGASNTEAFS.

The chain is built from TRBV4-3 and TRBJ1-1; 10 nucleotides align to TRBD1. Losses at the gene ends were 4 bases for V and 4 bases for J; bases not matched to a gene: 0. Germline V gene sequence: CDR1 LGHNA, CDR2 YSLEER. The CDR3 totals 13 residues. The CDR3 coding sequence is TGCGCCAGCAGCCGGACAGGGGGCACTGAAGCTTTCTTT. This gives the protein CASSRTGGTEAFF.

This clonotype was seen only a few times. CDR3 loop: CASTQGLGGDGYTF. The CDR3 coding sequence is TGTGCCAGCACCCAGGGCCTGGGGGGGGATGGCTACACCTTC. The chain links TRBV12-3 or TRBV12-4 to TRBJ1-2; D possibly corresponds to TRBD1 (5 bases). V dropped 7 bases and J dropped 6 bases, with 18 bases sitting between them. The CDR3 has 14 residues.

This clonotype has at least ten counts. The chain employs TRBV24-1 and TRBJ2-3; 8 nucleotides agree with TRBD2. In germline, CDR1 is KGHDR, CDR2 SFDVKD. Germline trimming cut 4 bases from V and 2 bases from J; bases unmatched to any gene: 10. This CDR3 region has 17 residues. This CDR3 is CATSDPGLAGSTDTQYF. Written as DNA, the CDR3 is TGTGCCACCAGTGACCCCGGACTAGCCGGATCCACAGATACGCAGTATTTT.

This clonotype has a handful of counts. The rearrangement links TRBV12-3 or TRBV12-4 to TRBJ2-2; D might be TRBD2 (6 bases). The CDR3 extends over 12 amino acids. V gave up 8 bases and J gave up 6 bases, with 10 bases separating them. The CDR3 spells CASVRRAGELFF. The CDR3 bases are TGTGCCAGCGTGCGGAGGGCCGGGGAGCTGTTTTTT.

The CDR3 here is CATRTGRTSGGDTDTQYF. As DNA, the CDR3 is TGTGCCACCAGGACAGGGCGAACTAGCGGAGGGGACACAGATACGCAGTATTTT. The chain recombines TRBV15 with TRBJ2-3, with D maybe TRBD2 (8 bases). The CDR3 totals 18 residues. CDR1 and CDR2 (germline): LNHNV, YYDKDF (reference sequence). V was cut by 6 bases and J by 2 bases, with 24 bases left in between.

This chain uses TRBV28 with TRBJ2-1; the match to TRBD2 covers 11 bases. This CDR3 contains 16 residues. Germline values: CDR1 MDHEN, CDR2 SYDVKM. Trimming cost V 9 bases and J 5 bases; bases outside gene matches: 12. The chain's CDR3 is CARKYLSGRAHNEQFF. Here the CDR3 DNA reads TGTGCCAGAAAATACCTTAGCGGGAGGGCCCACAATGAGCAGTTCTTC.

This chain links TRBV27 with TRBJ2-3; 7 nucleotides align to TRBD2. CDR1 and CDR2 (germline): MNHEY, SMNVEV (reference sequence). CDR3 length: 15 residues. V was clipped by 2 bases and J by 3 bases; unmatched bases: 5. The CDR3 loop is CASSLRGGPTDTQYF. The CDR3 DNA reads TGTGCCAGCAGTTTAAGGGGAGGGCCAACAGATACGCAGTATTTT.

This clonotype was picked up a small number of times. V gene TRBV7-8 combines with J gene TRBJ2-2; 11 positions agree with TRBD2. J gave up 5 bases and V 4 bases, and 9 bases lay outside the gene matches. This CDR3 is built from 17 residues. Germline CDR1 reads SGHVS; CDR2 reads FQNEAQ. This chain's CDR3 is CASSSGTSGHPTGELFF. CDR3 nucleotides: TGTGCCAGCAGCTCGGGGACTAGCGGACATCCAACCGGGGAGCTGTTTTTT.

The rearrangement uses TRBV5-1 and TRBJ2-1; 13 bases fit TRBD2. The V gene end was trimmed by 4 bases and the J gene end by 6 bases; junction bases not matched to a gene: 13. CDR1 is SGHRS, CDR2 YFSETQ, per germline. This CDR3 is 18 amino acids long. This CDR3 is CASSTGLAGLPLRNEQFF. The DNA for the CDR3 is TGCGCCAGCAGCACGGGACTAGCGGGGCTCCCCCTACGCAATGAGCAGTTCTTC.

This clonotype was observed a few times. The chain combines TRBV7-9 with TRBJ1-1; D is ambiguous. The CDR3 loop spans 13 amino acids. The germline CDR1 and CDR2 sequences are SEHNR and FQNEAQ (reference sequence). Trimming left V 5 bases short and J 1 base short, with 8 bases between. CDR3 in DNA: TGTGCCAGCAGCCGTAGTACGAACACTGAAGCTTTCTTT. Translation gives CASSRSTNTEAFF. Full variable domain (outside the CDR3, taken from reference TRBV7-9 and TRBJ1-1): DTGVSQNPRHKITKRGQNVTFRCDPISEHNRLYWYRQTLGQGPEFLTYFQNEAQLEKSRLLSDRFSAERPKGSFSTLEIQRTEQGDSAMYLCASSRSTNTEAFFGQGTRLTVV.

The chain employs TRBV7-8 and TRBJ2-6; the D call may be TRBD1 or TRBD2 (5 bases each). The CDR3 has 15 residues. Germline loops: CDR1 SGHVS, CDR2 FQNEAQ. Trimming stripped 5 bases from V and 2 bases from J, with 10 bases between. CDR3 in DNA: TGTGCCAGCAGCACACGGGACGCTGGGGCCAACGTCCTGACTTTC. The encoded protein is CASSTRDAGANVLTF.

There are a few counts of this clonotype. The chain couples TRBV5-1 to TRBJ2-1, with D perhaps matching TRBD2 (6 bases). V shed 0 bases and J shed 7 bases, with 11 bases lying between them. The CDR3 runs 14 residues. CDR1 is SGHRS, CDR2 YFSETQ, per germline. The CDR3 region has the DNA TGCGCCAGCAGCTTGGGCGGAGGGGCGAATGAGCAGTTCTTC. Its translation: CASSLGGGANEQFF.